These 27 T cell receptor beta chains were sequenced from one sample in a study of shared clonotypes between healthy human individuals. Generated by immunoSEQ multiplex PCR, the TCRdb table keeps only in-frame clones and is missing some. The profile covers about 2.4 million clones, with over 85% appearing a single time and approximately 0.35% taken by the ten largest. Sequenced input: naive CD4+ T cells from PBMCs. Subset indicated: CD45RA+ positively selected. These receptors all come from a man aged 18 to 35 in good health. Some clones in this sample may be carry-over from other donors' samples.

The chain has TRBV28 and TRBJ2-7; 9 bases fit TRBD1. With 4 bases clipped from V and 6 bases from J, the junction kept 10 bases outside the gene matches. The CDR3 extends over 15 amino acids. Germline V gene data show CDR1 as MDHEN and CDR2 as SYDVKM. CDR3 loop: CASSSYGQGRSEQYF. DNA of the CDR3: TGTGCCAGCAGTTCGTACGGACAGGGGAGGAGCGAGCAGTACTTC.

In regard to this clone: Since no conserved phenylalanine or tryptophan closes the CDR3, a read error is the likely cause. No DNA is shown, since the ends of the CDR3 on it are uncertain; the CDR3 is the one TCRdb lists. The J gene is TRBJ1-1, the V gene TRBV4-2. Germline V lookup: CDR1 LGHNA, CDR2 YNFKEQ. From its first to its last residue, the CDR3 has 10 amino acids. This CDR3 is CASSPPTDFV.

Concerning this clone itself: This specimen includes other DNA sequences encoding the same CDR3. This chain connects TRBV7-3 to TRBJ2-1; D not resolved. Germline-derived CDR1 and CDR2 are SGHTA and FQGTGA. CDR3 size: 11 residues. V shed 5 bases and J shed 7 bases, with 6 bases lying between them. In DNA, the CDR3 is TGTGCCAGCAGCCTGGGGAATGAGCAGTTCTTC. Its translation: CASSLGNEQFF.

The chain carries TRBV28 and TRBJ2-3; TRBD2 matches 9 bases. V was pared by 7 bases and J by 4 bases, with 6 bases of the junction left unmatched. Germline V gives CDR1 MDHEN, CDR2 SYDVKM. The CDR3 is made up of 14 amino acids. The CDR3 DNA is TGTGCCAGCATGGCTAGCGGGGTCTCAGATACGCAGTATTTT. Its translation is CASMASGVSDTQYF.

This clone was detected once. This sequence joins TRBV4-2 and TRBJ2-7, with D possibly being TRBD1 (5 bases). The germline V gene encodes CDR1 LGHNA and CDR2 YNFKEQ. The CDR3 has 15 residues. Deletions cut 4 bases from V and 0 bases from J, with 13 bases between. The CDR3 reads CASSRMLGDSYEQYF. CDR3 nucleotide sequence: TGTGCCAGCAGCCGGATGTTAGGGGACTCCTACGAGCAGTACTTC.

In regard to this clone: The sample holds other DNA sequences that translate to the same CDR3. CDR3 coding DNA: TGCAGTGCGCGACAGGACTACGAGCAGTACTTC. The encoded protein is CSARQDYEQYF. The V call is TRBV20-1, the J call TRBJ2-7, with D possibly TRBD1 on 6 matching bases. There are 11 residues in the CDR3. Trimming took off 6 bases at V and 3 bases at J, with 9 bases between the two ends. Germline lookup yields CDR1 DFQATT and CDR2 SNEGSKA (reference sequence).

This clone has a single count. CDR3 in amino acids: CSVEGKGELYGYTF. CDR3 DNA sequence: TGCAGCGTTGAAGGGAAAGGGGAATTGTATGGCTACACCTTC. The chain links TRBV29-1 to TRBJ1-2; D is perhaps TRBD1 (5 bases). Germline-derived CDR1 and CDR2 are SQVTM and ANQGSEA. V lost 1 base to trimming and J lost 5 bases, with 14 bases between them. The CDR3 covers 14 residues.

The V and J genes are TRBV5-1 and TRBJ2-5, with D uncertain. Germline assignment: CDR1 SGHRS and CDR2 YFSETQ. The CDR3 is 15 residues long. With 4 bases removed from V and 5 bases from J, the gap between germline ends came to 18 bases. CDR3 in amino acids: CASSKEIFYRETQYF. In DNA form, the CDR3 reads TGCGCCAGCAGCAAGGAAATTTTTTATCGGGAGACCCAGTACTTC.

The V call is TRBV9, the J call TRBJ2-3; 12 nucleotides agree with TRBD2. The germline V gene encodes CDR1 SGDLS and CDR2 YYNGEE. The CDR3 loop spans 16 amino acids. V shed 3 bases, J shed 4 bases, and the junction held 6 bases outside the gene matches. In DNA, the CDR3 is TGTGCCAGCAGCGCCTCTAGCGGGAGGGCCCCAGATACGCAGTATTTT. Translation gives CASSASSGRAPDTQYF.

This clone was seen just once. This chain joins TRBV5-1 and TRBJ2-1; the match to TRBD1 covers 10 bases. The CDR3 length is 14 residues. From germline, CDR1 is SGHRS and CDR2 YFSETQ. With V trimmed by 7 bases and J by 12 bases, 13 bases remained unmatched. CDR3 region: CASRTTTGGEAQFF. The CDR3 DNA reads TGCGCCAGCCGCACAACGACAGGGGGCGAGGCGCAGTTCTTC.

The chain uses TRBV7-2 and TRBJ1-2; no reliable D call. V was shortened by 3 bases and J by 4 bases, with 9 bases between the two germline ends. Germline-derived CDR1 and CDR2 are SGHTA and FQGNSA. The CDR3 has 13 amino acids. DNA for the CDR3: TGTGCCAGCAGCTTCGGCCAGAGCTATGGCTACACCTTC. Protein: CASSFGQSYGYTF.

The CDR3 spells CASSWGKGQKETQYF. CDR3 nucleotide sequence: TGTGCCAGCAGCTGGGGGAAGGGACAAAAAGAGACCCAGTACTTC. The V gene is TRBV11-3, the J gene TRBJ2-5; perhaps TRBD1 as D (6 bases). The CDR3 runs to 15 residues. Looked up from germline, CDR1 is SGHNT and CDR2 is YENEEA. Trimming removed 4 bases at V and 3 bases at J, with 15 bases between.

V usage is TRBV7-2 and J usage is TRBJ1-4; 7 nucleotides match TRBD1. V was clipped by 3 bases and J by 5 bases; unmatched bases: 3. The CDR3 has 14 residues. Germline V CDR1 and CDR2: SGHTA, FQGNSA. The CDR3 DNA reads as TGTGCCAGCAGCTTCAACAGGGGAAATGAAAAACTGTTTTTT. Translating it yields CASSFNRGNEKLFF.

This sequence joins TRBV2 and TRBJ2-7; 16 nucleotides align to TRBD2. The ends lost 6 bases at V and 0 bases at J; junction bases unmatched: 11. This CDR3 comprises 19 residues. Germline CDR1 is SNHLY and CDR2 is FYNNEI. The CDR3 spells CASSPEGLAGGGFSYEQYF. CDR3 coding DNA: TGTGCCAGCAGCCCGGAGGGACTAGCGGGAGGGGGGTTCTCCTACGAGCAGTACTTC. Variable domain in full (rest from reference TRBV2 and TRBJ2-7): EPEVTQTPSHQVTQMGQEVILRCVPISNHLYFYWYRQILGQKVEFLVSFYNNEISEKSEIFDDQFSVERPDGSNFTLKIRSTKLEDSAMYFCASSPEGLAGGGFSYEQYFGPGTRLTVT.

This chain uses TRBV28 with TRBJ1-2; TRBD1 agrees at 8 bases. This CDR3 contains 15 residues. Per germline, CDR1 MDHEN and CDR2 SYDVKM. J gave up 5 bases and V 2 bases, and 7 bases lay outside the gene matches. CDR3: CASSLPPTGVYGYTF. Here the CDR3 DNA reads TGTGCCAGCAGTTTACCCCCGACAGGGGTGTATGGCTACACCTTC.

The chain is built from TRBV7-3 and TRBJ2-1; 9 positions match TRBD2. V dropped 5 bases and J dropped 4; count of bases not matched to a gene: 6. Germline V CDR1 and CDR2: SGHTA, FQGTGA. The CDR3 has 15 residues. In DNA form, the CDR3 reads TGTGCCAGCAGCCCTTCGGCGGGAGGGTACAATGAGCAGTTCTTC. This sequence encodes CASSPSAGGYNEQFF.

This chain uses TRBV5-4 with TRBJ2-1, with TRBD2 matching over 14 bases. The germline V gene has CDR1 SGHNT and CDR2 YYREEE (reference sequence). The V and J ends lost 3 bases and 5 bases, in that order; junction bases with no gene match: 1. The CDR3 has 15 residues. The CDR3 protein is CASSWGLAGDNEQFF. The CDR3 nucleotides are TGTGCCAGCAGCTGGGGACTAGCGGGAGACAATGAGCAGTTCTTC. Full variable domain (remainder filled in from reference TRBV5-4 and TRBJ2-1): ETGVTQSPTHLIKTRGQQVTLRCSSQSGHNTVSWYQQALGQGPQFIFQYYREEENGRGNFPPRFSGLQFPNYSSELNVNALELDDSALYLCASSWGLAGDNEQFFGPGTRLTVL.

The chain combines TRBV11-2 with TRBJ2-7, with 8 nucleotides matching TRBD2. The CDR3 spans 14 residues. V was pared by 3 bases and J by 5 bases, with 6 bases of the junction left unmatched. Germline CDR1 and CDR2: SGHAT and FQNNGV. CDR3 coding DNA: TGTGCCAGCAGCTTGGGACTAGGAATTGACGAGCAGTACTTC. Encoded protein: CASSLGLGIDEQYF. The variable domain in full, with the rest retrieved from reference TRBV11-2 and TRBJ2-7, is EAGVAQSPRYKIIEKRQSVAFWCNPISGHATLYWYQQILGQGPKLLIQFQNNGVVDDSQLPKDRFSAERLKGVDSTLKIQPAKLEDSAVYLCASSLGLGIDEQYFGPGTRLTVT.

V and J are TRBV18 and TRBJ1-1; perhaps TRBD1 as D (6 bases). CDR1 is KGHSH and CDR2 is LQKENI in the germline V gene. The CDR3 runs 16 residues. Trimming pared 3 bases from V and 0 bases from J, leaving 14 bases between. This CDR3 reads CASSPSGAGLNTEAFF. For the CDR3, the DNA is TGTGCCAGCTCACCTTCAGGGGCCGGATTGAACACTGAAGCTTTCTTT.

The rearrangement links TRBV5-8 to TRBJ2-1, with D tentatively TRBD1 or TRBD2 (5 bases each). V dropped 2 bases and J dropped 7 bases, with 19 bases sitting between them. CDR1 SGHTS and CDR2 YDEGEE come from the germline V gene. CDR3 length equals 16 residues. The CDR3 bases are TGTGCCAGCAGCTTCGTTCCGGGGCCCTCGGGAAATGAGCAGTTCTTC. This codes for CASSFVPGPSGNEQFF. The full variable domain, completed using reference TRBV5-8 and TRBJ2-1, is EAGVTQSPTHLIKTRGQQATLRCSPISGHTSVYWYQQALGLGLQFLLWYDEGEERNRGNFPPRFSGRQFPNYSSELNVNALELEDSALYLCASSFVPGPSGNEQFFGPGTRLTVL.

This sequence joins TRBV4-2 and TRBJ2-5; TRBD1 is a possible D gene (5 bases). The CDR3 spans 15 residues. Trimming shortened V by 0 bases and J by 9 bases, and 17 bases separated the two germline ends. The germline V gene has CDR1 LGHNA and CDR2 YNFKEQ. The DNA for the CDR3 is TGTGCCAGCAGCCAAGATCGTGGGCGGTCCAGGGCCCAGTACTTC. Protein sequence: CASSQDRGRSRAQYF.

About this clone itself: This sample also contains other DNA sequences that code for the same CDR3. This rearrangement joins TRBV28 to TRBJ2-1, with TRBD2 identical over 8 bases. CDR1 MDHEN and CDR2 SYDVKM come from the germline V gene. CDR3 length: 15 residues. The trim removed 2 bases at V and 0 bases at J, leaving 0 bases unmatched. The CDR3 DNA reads TGTGCCAGCAGTTTAGCGGGGGGCTCCTACAATGAGCAGTTCTTC. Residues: CASSLAGGSYNEQFF.

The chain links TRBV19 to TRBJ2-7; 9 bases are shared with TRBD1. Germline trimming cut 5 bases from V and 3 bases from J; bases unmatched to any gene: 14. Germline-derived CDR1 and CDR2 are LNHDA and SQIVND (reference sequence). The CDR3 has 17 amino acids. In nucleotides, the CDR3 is TGTGCCAGTAGTTCCAGGATTGGGACAGGGACAATCTACGAGCAGTACTTC. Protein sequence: CASSSRIGTGTIYEQYF.

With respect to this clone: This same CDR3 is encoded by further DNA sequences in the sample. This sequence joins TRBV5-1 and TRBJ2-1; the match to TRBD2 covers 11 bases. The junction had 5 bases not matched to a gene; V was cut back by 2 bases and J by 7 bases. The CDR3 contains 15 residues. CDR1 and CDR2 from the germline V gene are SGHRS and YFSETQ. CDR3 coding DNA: TGCGCCAGCAGCTTCTTAGCGGGAGGGCCTAATGAGCAGTTCTTC. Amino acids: CASSFLAGGPNEQFF.

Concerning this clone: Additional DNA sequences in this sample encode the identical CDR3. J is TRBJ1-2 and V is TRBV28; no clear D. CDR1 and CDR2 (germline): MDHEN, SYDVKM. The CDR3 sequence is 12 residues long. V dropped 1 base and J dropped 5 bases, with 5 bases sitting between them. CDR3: CASSLLAYGYTF. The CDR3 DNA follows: TGTGCCAGCAGTTTATTGGCTTATGGCTACACCTTC.

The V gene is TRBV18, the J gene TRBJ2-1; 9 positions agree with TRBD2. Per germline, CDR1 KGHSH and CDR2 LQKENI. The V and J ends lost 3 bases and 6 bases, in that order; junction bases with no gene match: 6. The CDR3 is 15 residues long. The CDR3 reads CASSPRTSEGNEQFF. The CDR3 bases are TGTGCCAGCTCACCCCGGACTAGCGAGGGCAATGAGCAGTTCTTC.

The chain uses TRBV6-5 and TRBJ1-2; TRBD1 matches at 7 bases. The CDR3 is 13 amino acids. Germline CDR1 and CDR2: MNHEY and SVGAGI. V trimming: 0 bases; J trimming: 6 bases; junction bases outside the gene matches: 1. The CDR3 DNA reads TGTGCCAGCAGTTACTCTGGACAGGATGGCTACACCTTC. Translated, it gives CASSYSGQDGYTF.